The 14 T cell receptor beta chains listed next were all sequenced from one sample in a study of blood T cell repertoires in COVID-19. Sequenced by immunoSEQ multiplex PCR; TCRdb stores in-frame clones only, minus some. The data contain over 350,000 clones, around nine tenths of them singletons. Specimen: peripheral blood. The receptors originated from a woman in her twenties or thirties with acute or convalescent COVID-19.

The rearrangement uses TRBV20-1 and TRBJ2-7; 8 bases align to TRBD1. V trimming: 3 bases; J trimming: 4 bases; junction bases outside the gene matches: 5. This CDR3 region has 13 residues. The germline V gene has CDR1 DFQATT and CDR2 SNEGSKA (reference sequence). In nucleotides, the CDR3 is TGCAGTGCTAGTGCAGGACAGGGATACGAGCAGTACTTC. This translates into CSASAGQGYEQYF.

The genes are TRBV6-5 and TRBJ1-1; D not resolved. Trimming shortened V by 6 bases and J by 0 bases, and 14 bases separated the two germline ends. Germline V CDR1 and CDR2: MNHEY, SVGAGI. There are 15 residues in the CDR3. The CDR3 DNA reads as TGTGCCAGCAGCGTGTCTGCCGGGATGAACACTGAAGCTTTCTTT. It is translated as CASSVSAGMNTEAFF.

This clone appeared a few times. This chain connects TRBV5-1 to TRBJ2-2; 9 bases match TRBD1. J gave up 5 bases and V 5 bases, and 10 bases lay outside the gene matches. The germline V gene encodes CDR1 SGHRS and CDR2 YFSETQ. CDR3 length equals 16 residues. The CDR3 region has the DNA TGCGCCAGCAGTGCCCCCGGGACAGGGATGACCGGGGAGCTGTTTTTT. Encoded protein: CASSAPGTGMTGELFF.

The V and J genes are TRBV6-1 and TRBJ2-1; D is unresolved. This CDR3 has 14 amino acids. V shed 2 bases and J shed 1 base, with 6 bases lying between them. Germline V gives CDR1 MNHNS, CDR2 SASEGT. The CDR3 DNA reads TGTGCCAGCAGTGAATTAGTTTCCTACAATGAGCAGTTCTTC. This sequence encodes CASSELVSYNEQFF.

This chain links TRBV28 with TRBJ2-3, with TRBD2 matching over 8 bases. Germline CDR1 is MDHEN and CDR2 is SYDVKM. V was pared by 6 bases and J by 5 bases, with 10 bases of the junction left unmatched. The length of the CDR3 is 15 residues. Here the CDR3 reads CASRASGRGRDTQYF. The CDR3 bases are TGTGCCAGCAGAGCTAGCGGGCGGGGGAGAGATACGCAGTATTTT.

The chain links TRBV6-5 to TRBJ2-7, with 9 bases identical to TRBD1. Germline CDR1 MNHEY, CDR2 SVGAGI. The CDR3 spans 15 residues. V was pared by 7 bases and J by 2 bases, with 9 bases of the junction left unmatched. The CDR3 DNA reads TGTGCCAGCAAACAGGGGGCAGGAGGGCCCTACGAGCAGTACTTC. As protein: CASKQGAGGPYEQYF.

This clone was recorded only once. Its ends do not fully match the called genes, so a read error is possible. The V gene is TRBV2, the J gene TRBJ1-5; TRBD1 matches 11 bases. This CDR3 is built from 13 residues. Germline CDR1 is SNHLY and CDR2 is FYNNEI. CDR3 amino acids: CASRTGGNQPQHF. The DNA for the CDR3 is TGTGCCAGCCGGACAGGGGGCAACCAGCCCCAGCATTTT.

The rearrangement links TRBV6-5 to TRBJ1-6; 7 bases match TRBD1. The CDR3 extends over 13 amino acids. After removal of 10 bases from V and 7 bases from J, the junction contained 7 bases not matched to a gene. Germline values: CDR1 MNHEY, CDR2 SVGAGI. CDR3 amino acids: CATSTGDNSPLHF. The CDR3 DNA reads as TGTGCCACGTCAACAGGGGACAATTCACCCCTCCACTTT.

The rearrangement links TRBV5-4 to TRBJ2-3; 11 nucleotides agree with TRBD2. V was pared by 0 bases and J by 2 bases, with 2 bases of the junction left unmatched. Germline lookup yields CDR1 SGHNT and CDR2 YYREEE (reference sequence). This CDR3 is 16 amino acids long. The CDR3 coding sequence is TGTGCCAGCAGCTTGGAACTAGCGGGGGCCACAGATACGCAGTATTTT. It codes for CASSLELAGATDTQYF.

The chain has TRBV29-1 and TRBJ1-1, with D tentatively TRBD1 (6 bases). The V and J ends lost 1 base and 2 bases respectively, with 8 bases between them. The CDR3 consists of 13 residues. Germline V gene lookup returns CDR1 SQVTM and CDR2 ANQGSEA. CDR3 nucleotides: TGCAGCGTTGAAGGGACAGCAAACACTGAAGCTTTCTTT. It codes for CSVEGTANTEAFF.

The chain joins TRBV3-1 (or the pseudogene TRBV3-2) to TRBJ2-3; D gene ambiguous. Germline CDR1 is LGHDT and CDR2 is YNNKEL (reference sequence). V lost 3 bases, J lost 1 base, and 11 bases lay in between. CDR3 length: 15 residues. CDR3 protein: CASSHLRSGTDTQYF. The CDR3 region has the DNA TGTGCCAGCAGCCATCTGAGAAGCGGCACAGATACGCAGTATTTT.

J is TRBJ2-3 and V is TRBV5-1, with 10 bases that match TRBD2. The CDR3 has 18 amino acids. The V gene end was trimmed by 4 bases and the J gene end by 0 bases; junction bases not matched to a gene: 11. Germline V gene lookup returns CDR1 SGHRS and CDR2 YFSETQ. In nucleotides, the CDR3 is TGCGCCAGCAGCCCGGGACTAGCGTCCCTCGGTAGCACAGATACGCAGTATTTT. Protein: CASSPGLASLGSTDTQYF.

The rearrangement uses TRBV28 and TRBJ1-5; D remains unclear. The CDR3 sequence is 19 residues long. The germline V gene encodes CDR1 MDHEN and CDR2 SYDVKM. The germline V and J ends were trimmed by 5 bases and 0 bases, with 23 bases remaining between them. CDR3 nucleotide sequence: TGTGCCAGCAGTCCACTGGAGGGCCCCGGCTCTTATAGCAATCAGCCCCAGCATTTT. Its protein product is CASSPLEGPGSYSNQPQHF.

This rearrangement joins TRBV6-2 or TRBV6-3 to TRBJ2-5; 8 positions match TRBD2. Germline CDR1 is MNHEY and CDR2 is SVGEGT. The CDR3 length is 14 residues. V was clipped by 6 bases and J by 4 bases; unmatched bases: 7. CDR3 sequence: CASSRPAGGETQYF. The CDR3 nucleotides are TGTGCCAGCAGCCGCCCGGCGGGAGGAGAGACCCAGTACTTC.